One T cell receptor beta chain is described in this entry. This entry comes from a study of technical replicates of blood from a handful of donors. Measured with immunoSEQ multiplex PCR; TCRdb has only the in-frame clones, and not every one. The sample has more than 65,000 clones, about 91% seen once. With V trimmed by 3 bases and J by 4 bases, 2 bases remained unmatched. Germline values: CDR1 SGDLS, CDR2 YYNGEE. This CDR3 is 15 amino acids long. The genes are TRBV9 and TRBJ2-2; 11 nucleotides agree with TRBD2. Sequencing used T cells isolated from PBMCs. The receptor was derived from a human donor in good health. The CDR3 loop reads CASSAGTSGTGELFF. CDR3 DNA: TGTGCCAGCAGCGCCGGGACTAGCGGCACCGGGGAGCTGTTTTTT.